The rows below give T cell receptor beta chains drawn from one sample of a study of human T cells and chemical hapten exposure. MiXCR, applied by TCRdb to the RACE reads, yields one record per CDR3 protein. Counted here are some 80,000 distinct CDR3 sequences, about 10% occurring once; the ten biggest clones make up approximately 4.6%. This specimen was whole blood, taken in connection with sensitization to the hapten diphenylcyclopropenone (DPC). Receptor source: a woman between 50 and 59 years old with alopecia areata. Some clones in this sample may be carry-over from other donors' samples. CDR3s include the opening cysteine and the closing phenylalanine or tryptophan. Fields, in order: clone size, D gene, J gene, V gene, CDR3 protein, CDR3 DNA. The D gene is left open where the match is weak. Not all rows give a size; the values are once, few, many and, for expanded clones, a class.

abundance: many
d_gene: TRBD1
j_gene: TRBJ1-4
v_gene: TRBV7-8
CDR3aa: CASSLAGQGVRKLFF
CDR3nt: TGTGCCAGCAGCTTGGCGGGACAGGGAGTGAGAAAACTGTTTTTT

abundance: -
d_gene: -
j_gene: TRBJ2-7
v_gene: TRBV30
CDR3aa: CAWSGVQRTEQYF
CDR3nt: TGTGCCTGGAGTGGGGTTCAGAGAACCGAGCAGTACTTC

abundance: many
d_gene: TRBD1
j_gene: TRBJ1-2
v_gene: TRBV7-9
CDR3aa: CASSPRDRGRGPYGYTF
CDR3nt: TGTGCCAGCAGCCCCCGGGACAGGGGGCGGGGACCCTATGGCTACACCTTC

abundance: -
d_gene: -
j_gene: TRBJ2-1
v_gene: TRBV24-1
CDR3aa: CATSASLGQRGNEQFF
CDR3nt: TGTGCCACCAGTGCCTCACTGGGGCAGCGTGGCAATGAGCAGTTCTTC

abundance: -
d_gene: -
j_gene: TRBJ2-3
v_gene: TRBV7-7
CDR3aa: CASSLSALDTQYF
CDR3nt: TGTGCCAGCAGCTTATCTGCCTTGGATACGCAGTATTTT

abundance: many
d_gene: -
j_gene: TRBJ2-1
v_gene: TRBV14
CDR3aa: CASRKSGPYNEQFF
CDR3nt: TGTGCCAGCAGAAAAAGCGGACCTTACAATGAGCAGTTCTTC

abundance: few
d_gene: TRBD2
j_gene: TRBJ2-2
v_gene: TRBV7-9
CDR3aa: CASSSSRGAGDGRNTGELFF
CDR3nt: TGTGCCAGCAGCTCTAGCCGGGGCGCGGGAGATGGTCGGAACACCGGGGAGCTGTTTTTT

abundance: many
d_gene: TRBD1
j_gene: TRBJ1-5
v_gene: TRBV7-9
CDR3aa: CASSLEPGQGARSNQPQHF
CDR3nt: TGTGCCAGCAGCTTAGAACCGGGACAGGGGGCGCGGAGCAATCAGCCCCAGCATTTT

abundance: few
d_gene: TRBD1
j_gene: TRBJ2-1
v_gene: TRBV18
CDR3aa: CASSPPGHRDRVLSEQFF
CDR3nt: TGTGCCAGCTCACCACCGGGCCACCGGGACAGGGTGTTGAGTGAGCAGTTCTTC

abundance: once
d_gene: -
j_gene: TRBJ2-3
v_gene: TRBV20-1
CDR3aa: CSAPNYGGRTDTQYF
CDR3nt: TGCAGTGCCCCAAACTACGGGGGCAGGACAGATACGCAGTATTTT

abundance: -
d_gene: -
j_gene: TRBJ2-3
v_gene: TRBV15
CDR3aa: CATSRDKGGGTDTQYF
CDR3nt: TGTGCCACCAGCAGAGATAAGGGCGGGGGCACAGATACGCAGTATTTT

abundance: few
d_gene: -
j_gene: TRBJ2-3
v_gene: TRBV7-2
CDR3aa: CASSSGRPDTQYF
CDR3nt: TGTGCCAGCAGCTCCGGGCGCCCAGATACGCAGTATTTT

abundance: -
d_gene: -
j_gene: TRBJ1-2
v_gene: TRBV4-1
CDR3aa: CASSPGRGGTEDRYGYTF
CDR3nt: TGCGCCAGCAGCCCCGGACGTGGCGGGACGGAAGACCGCTATGGCTACACCTTC

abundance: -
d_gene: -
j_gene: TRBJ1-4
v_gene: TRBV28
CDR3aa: CASSFRGALEKLFF
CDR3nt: TGTGCCAGCAGTTTTCGGGGGGCGCTTGAAAAACTGTTTTTT

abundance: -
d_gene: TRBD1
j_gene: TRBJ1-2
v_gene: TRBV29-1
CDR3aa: CSVGGWDSLYGYTF
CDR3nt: TGCAGCGTTGGGGGCTGGGACAGCCTCTATGGCTACACCTTC

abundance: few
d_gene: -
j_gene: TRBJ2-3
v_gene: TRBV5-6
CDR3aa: CASSLFERHTQYF
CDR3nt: TGTGCCAGCAGCTTATTCGAGCGTCATACGCAGTATTTT

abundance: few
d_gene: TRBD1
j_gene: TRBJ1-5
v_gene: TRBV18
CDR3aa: CASSLAGQVNQPQHF
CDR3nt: TGTGCCAGCTCTCTCGCGGGACAGGTCAATCAGCCCCAGCATTTT

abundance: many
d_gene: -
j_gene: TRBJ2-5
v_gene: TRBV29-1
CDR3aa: CSGEGANQETQYF
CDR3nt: TGCAGCGGGGAGGGGGCCAACCAAGAGACCCAGTACTTC

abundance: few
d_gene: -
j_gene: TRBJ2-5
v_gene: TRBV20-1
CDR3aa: CSARAPPPQETQYF
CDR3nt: TGCAGTGCTAGAGCACCGCCGCCCCAAGAGACCCAGTACTTC

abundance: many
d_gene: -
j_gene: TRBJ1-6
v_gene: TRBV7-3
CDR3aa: CASSWDGNSPLHF
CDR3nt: TGTGCCAGCAGCTGGGACGGCAATTCACCCCTCCACTTT

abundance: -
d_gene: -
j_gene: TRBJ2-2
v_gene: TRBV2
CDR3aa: CASTWDGQRNTGELFF
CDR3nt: TGTGCCAGCACATGGGATGGACAGAGGAACACCGGGGAGCTGTTTTTT

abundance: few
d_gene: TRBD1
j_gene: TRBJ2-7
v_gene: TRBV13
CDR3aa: CASSSGGQGQNWQYF
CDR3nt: TGTGCCAGCAGCTCAGGGGGACAGGGGCAAAACTGGCAGTACTTC

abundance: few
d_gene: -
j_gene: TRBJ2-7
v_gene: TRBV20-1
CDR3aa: CSARNSAGSSYEQYF
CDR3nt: TGCAGTGCTAGAAACTCTGCAGGGTCCTCCTACGAGCAGTACTTC